This passage covers 23 T cell receptor beta chains from one sample sequenced in a study of blood T cell repertoires in COVID-19. Clones were read by immunoSEQ multiplex PCR, and TCRdb kept only the in-frame ones, dropping some. The sample records some 160,000 clones, around 77% being singletons. The sample taken for sequencing was peripheral blood. These receptors came from a man aged 70 or older with active or convalescent COVID-19.

In its sample, this clone was seen many times. This chain uses TRBV5-4 with TRBJ1-1, with D maybe TRBD1 (6 bases). This CDR3 spans 17 amino acids. Germline values: CDR1 SGHNT, CDR2 YYREEE (reference sequence). The V gene lost 0 bases and the J gene lost 3 bases, with 18 bases spanning the gap. CDR3 protein: CASSLATDSSLYTEAFF. The DNA of the CDR3 is TGTGCCAGCAGCTTGGCCACGGACAGCTCTTTGTACACTGAAGCTTTCTTT.

The chain employs TRBV6-2 or TRBV6-3 and TRBJ1-2; D not certain. V was clipped by 0 bases and J by 6 bases, with 8 bases between them. The CDR3 sequence is 13 residues long. Germline CDR1 and CDR2: MNHEY and SVGEGT. The CDR3 DNA reads TGTGCCAGCAGTTACTCTGAGAATAATGGCTACACCTTC. Translated: CASSYSENNGYTF.

The rearrangement uses TRBV7-2 and TRBJ2-2; a possible D gene is TRBD1 (6 bases). V dropped 5 bases and J dropped 2 bases, with 15 bases sitting between them. Germline lookup yields CDR1 SGHTA and CDR2 FQGNSA. The CDR3 covers 16 residues. CDR3 nucleotides: TGTGCCAGCAGCCCACAGGGATTGGCCAACACCGGGGAGCTGTTTTTT. Residues: CASSPQGLANTGELFF.

The J gene is TRBJ1-4, the V gene TRBV27; D unclear. V shed 5 bases and J shed 4 bases, with 14 bases lying between them. This CDR3 comprises 15 residues. Per the germline V gene, CDR1 is MNHEY and CDR2 is SMNVEV (reference sequence). CDR3 in DNA: TGTGCCAGCAGTCCCCCGGGAGCTTATAATGAAAAACTGTTTTTT. It codes for CASSPPGAYNEKLFF.

This clone was detected once. CDR3 amino acids: CATSDRGTGYYGYTF. DNA of the CDR3: TGTGCCACCAGTGACCGCGGGACAGGGTACTATGGCTACACCTTC. V is TRBV24-1 and J is TRBJ1-2; TRBD1 matches 9 bases. This CDR3 has 15 amino acids. V dropped 4 bases and J dropped 3; count of bases not matched to a gene: 5. Germline loops: CDR1 KGHDR, CDR2 SFDVKD.

The rearrangement links TRBV7-9 to TRBJ1-2, with 8 bases lining up with TRBD1. V gave up 0 bases and J gave up 6 bases; unmatched junction bases: 12. The V gene's germline CDR1 is SEHNR and CDR2 FQNEAQ (reference sequence). CDR3 length: 17 amino acids. The CDR3 DNA follows: TGTGCCAGCAGCTTAGCGGGAGCGGCAGGGGGCAACGATGGCTACACCTTC. It translates to CASSLAGAAGGNDGYTF. The variable domain in full, with the rest retrieved from reference TRBV7-9 and TRBJ1-2, is DTGVSQNPRHKITKRGQNVTFRCDPISEHNRLYWYRQTLGQGPEFLTYFQNEAQLEKSRLLSDRFSAERPKGSFSTLEIQRTEQGDSAMYLCASSLAGAAGGNDGYTFGSGTRLTVV.

The rearrangement uses TRBV5-1 and TRBJ2-7, with a weak D call TRBD2 (6 bases). Germline loops: CDR1 SGHRS, CDR2 YFSETQ. This CDR3 is built from 14 residues. Trimming took off 4 bases at V and 0 bases at J, with 11 bases between the two ends. The CDR3 DNA is TGCGCCAGCAGCCCCGGACTACACTCCTACGAGCAGTACTTC. It is translated as CASSPGLHSYEQYF.

The chain links TRBV7-2 to TRBJ2-7; tentative D call: TRBD2 (6 bases). This CDR3 is 14 amino acids long. Trimming removed 5 bases from V and 5 bases from J, with 16 bases in between. Germline V gene data show CDR1 as SGHTA and CDR2 as FQGNSA. The CDR3 region has the DNA TGTGCCAGCAGCCCTCTGGCGGGGATCCACGAGCAGTACTTC. This sequence encodes CASSPLAGIHEQYF.

This chain connects TRBV5-8 to TRBJ2-4, with 7 bases lining up with TRBD1. After removal of 7 bases from V and 8 bases from J, the junction contained 15 bases not matched to a gene. The length of the CDR3 is 15 residues. Germline V CDR1 and CDR2: SGHTS, YDEGEE. This chain's CDR3 is CASSAATGDRDIQYF. The DNA of the CDR3 is TGTGCCAGCTCGGCAGCTACAGGGGATAGGGACATTCAGTACTTC.

This clone has just one count. The chain carries TRBV5-1 and TRBJ2-7; 7 nucleotides match TRBD2. Germline V gene lookup returns CDR1 SGHRS and CDR2 YFSETQ. CDR3 length: 13 residues. Unmatched junction bases numbered 4, after V lost 1 base and J lost 6 bases. The CDR3: CASSLRREGEQYF. CDR3 nucleotides: TGCGCCAGCAGCTTGCGGAGGGAGGGCGAGCAGTACTTC.

The chain links TRBV19 to TRBJ1-5; D uncertain. Germline loops: CDR1 LNHDA, CDR2 SQIVND (reference sequence). V lost 5 bases to trimming and J lost 2 bases, with 10 bases between them. The CDR3 runs 14 residues. CDR3 sequence (DNA): TGTGCCAGTAGTCCCTGGGAGGGCAATCAGCCCCAGCATTTT. Protein product: CASSPWEGNQPQHF. Using reference TRBV19 and TRBJ1-5 for the parts outside the CDR3, the full variable domain is DGGITQSPKYLFRKEGQNVTLSCEQNLNHDAMYWYRQDPGQGLRLIYYSQIVNDFQKGDIAEGYSVSREKKESFPLTVTSAQKNPTAFYLCASSPWEGNQPQHFGDGTRLSIL.

The rearrangement uses TRBV6-2 or TRBV6-3 and TRBJ2-7; tentative D call: TRBD2 (5 bases). This CDR3 spans 14 amino acids. The V gene's germline CDR1 is MNHEY and CDR2 SVGEGT. V was pared by 4 bases and J by 4 bases, with 14 bases between. Here the CDR3 reads CASSFGKGKYEQYF. CDR3 bases: TGTGCCAGCAGTTTCGGGAAAGGGAAATACGAGCAGTACTTC.

V and J are TRBV7-2 and TRBJ2-5, with D perhaps TRBD1 (6 bases). CDR1 is SGHTA, CDR2 FQGNSA, per germline. The CDR3 extends over 16 amino acids. The V and J ends lost 5 bases and 7 bases respectively, with 23 bases between them. DNA for the CDR3: TGTGCCAGCAGCGCCCCCGGCAGGGGTCTAACGGGGACCCAGTACTTC. It specifies CASSAPGRGLTGTQYF. The full variable domain, completed using reference TRBV7-2 and TRBJ2-5, is GAGVSQSPSNKVTEKGKDVELRCDPISGHTALYWYRQSLGQGLEFLIYFQGNSAPDKSGLPSDRFSAERTGGSVSTLTIQRTQQEDSAVYLCASSAPGRGLTGTQYFGPGTRLLVL.

V usage is TRBV5-8 and J usage is TRBJ1-5; 9 nucleotides agree with TRBD1. Germline CDR1 reads SGHTS; CDR2 reads YDEGEE. The CDR3 is 17 amino acids. After removal of 3 bases from V and 0 bases from J, the junction contained 7 bases not matched to a gene. CDR3 protein: CASSSRDRVDSNQPQHF. CDR3 in DNA: TGTGCCAGCAGCTCACGGGACAGGGTCGATAGCAATCAGCCCCAGCATTTT. Complete variable domain (other parts from reference TRBV5-8 and TRBJ1-5): EAGVTQSPTHLIKTRGQQATLRCSPISGHTSVYWYQQALGLGLQFLLWYDEGEERNRGNFPPRFSGRQFPNYSSELNVNALELEDSALYLCASSSRDRVDSNQPQHFGDGTRLSIL.

V and J are TRBV6-6 and TRBJ1-2; D call uncertain. This CDR3 spans 14 amino acids. Germline-derived CDR1 and CDR2 are MNHNY and SVGAGI (reference sequence). Trimming took off 7 bases at V and 1 base at J, with 13 bases between the two ends. The CDR3 sequence: CASKRESGNYGYTF. Here the CDR3 DNA reads TGTGCCAGCAAGAGGGAGTCGGGTAACTATGGCTACACCTTC.

DNA of the CDR3: TGTGCCAGCAGTTTATTTCCGTCGTCAGGGGGTCGCCTCAGCGCAGATACGCAGTATTTT. It specifies CASSLFPSSGGRLSADTQYF. V usage is TRBV28 and J usage is TRBJ2-3; 7 nucleotides align to TRBD1. Germline lookup yields CDR1 MDHEN and CDR2 SYDVKM. The CDR3 extends over 20 amino acids. Losses at the gene ends were 1 base for V and 4 bases for J; bases not matched to a gene: 20.

V and J are TRBV15 and TRBJ2-6; D is unclear. Deletions cut 0 bases from V and 0 bases from J, with 6 bases between. CDR3 length equals 16 residues. Germline CDR1 LNHNV, CDR2 YYDKDF (reference sequence). This CDR3 reads CATSREQSSGANVLTF. CDR3 bases: TGTGCCACCAGCAGAGAACAGAGCTCTGGGGCCAACGTCCTGACTTTC. Full variable domain (missing parts from reference TRBV15 and TRBJ2-6): DAMVIQNPRYQVTQFGKPVTLSCSQTLNHNVMYWYQQKSSQAPKLLFHYYDKDFNNEADTPDNFQSRRPNTSFCFLDIRSPGLGDTAMYLCATSREQSSGANVLTFGAGSRLTVL.

The chain has TRBV5-4 and TRBJ2-7; the match to TRBD2 covers 11 bases. V was clipped by 5 bases and J by 4 bases; unmatched bases: 8. Germline V lookup: CDR1 SGHNT, CDR2 YYREEE (reference sequence). This CDR3 has 15 residues. CDR3: CASSSGTSGHYEQYF. The DNA of the CDR3 is TGTGCCAGCAGTTCCGGGACTAGCGGCCATTACGAGCAGTACTTC.

There are a few counts of this clone. V gene TRBV18 combines with J gene TRBJ1-6; TRBD1 matches 7 bases. This CDR3 is built from 13 residues. The J segment lost 8 bases and the V segment lost 6 bases, leaving 4 bases of the junction unmatched. The V gene's germline CDR1 is KGHSH and CDR2 LQKENI. The CDR3 protein is CASSPTGDSPLHF. DNA of the CDR3: TGTGCCAGCTCTCCCACAGGGGATTCACCCCTCCACTTT.

V gene TRBV7-7 combines with J gene TRBJ2-2, with 7 positions matching TRBD1. The CDR3 contains 15 residues. From germline, CDR1 is SSHAT and CDR2 FNYEAQ (reference sequence). J lost 3 bases, V lost 5 bases, and 6 bases had no gene match. The DNA of the CDR3 is TGTGCCAGCAGCCAAGACAGGGCGGACACCGGGGAGCTGTTTTTT. Protein sequence: CASSQDRADTGELFF.

The chain has TRBV15 and TRBJ1-2, with D unresolved. This CDR3 contains 15 residues. Trimming cost V 1 base and J 8 bases, with 17 bases left between them. Germline CDR1 LNHNV, CDR2 YYDKDF (reference sequence). CDR3 bases: TGTGCCACCAGCAGAGGGGAGGAGGGTCCGGGGGGCTACACCTTC. It translates to CATSRGEEGPGGYTF. The variable domain in full, completed from reference TRBV15 and TRBJ1-2, reads DAMVIQNPRYQVTQFGKPVTLSCSQTLNHNVMYWYQQKSSQAPKLLFHYYDKDFNNEADTPDNFQSRRPNTSFCFLDIRSPGLGDTAMYLCATSRGEEGPGGYTFGSGTRLTVV.

V is TRBV20-1 and J is TRBJ1-5; maybe TRBD1 (5 bases). CDR1 and CDR2 (germline): DFQATT, SNEGSKA (reference sequence). Trimming shortened V by 3 bases and J by 3 bases, and 15 bases separated the two germline ends. The CDR3 runs to 15 residues. The CDR3 loop is CSASLGQTPNQPQHF. Written as DNA, the CDR3 is TGCAGTGCTAGTTTGGGGCAGACGCCCAATCAGCCCCAGCATTTT.

The chain has TRBV9 and TRBJ2-6; D is possibly TRBD1 (5 bases). V was shortened by 0 bases and J by 1 base, with 14 bases between the two germline ends. The CDR3 is 18 residues long. Germline V CDR1 and CDR2: SGDLS, YYNGEE. The DNA for the CDR3 is TGTGCCAGCAGCGTAGGTGGGGCTATCCGGTCTGGGGCCAACGTCCTGACTTTC. Protein product: CASSVGGAIRSGANVLTF.